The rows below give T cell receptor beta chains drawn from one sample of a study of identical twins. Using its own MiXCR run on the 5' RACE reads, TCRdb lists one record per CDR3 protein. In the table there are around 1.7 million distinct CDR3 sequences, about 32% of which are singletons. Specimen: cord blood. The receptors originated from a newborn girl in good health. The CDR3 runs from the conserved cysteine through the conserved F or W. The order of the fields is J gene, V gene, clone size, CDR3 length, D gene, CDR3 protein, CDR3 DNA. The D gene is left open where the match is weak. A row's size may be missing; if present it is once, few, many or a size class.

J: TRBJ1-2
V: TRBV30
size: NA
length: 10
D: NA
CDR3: CAWMHYGYTF
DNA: TGTGCCTGGATGCACTATGGCTACACCTTC

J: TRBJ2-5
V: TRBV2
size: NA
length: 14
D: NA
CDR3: CASSGSVGQETQYF
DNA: TGTGCCAGCAGTGGGTCGGTGGGGCAAGAGACCCAGTACTTC

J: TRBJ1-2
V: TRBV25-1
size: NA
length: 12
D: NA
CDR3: CASNQGGYGYTF
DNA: TGTGCCAGCAACCAAGGGGGGTATGGCTACACCTTC

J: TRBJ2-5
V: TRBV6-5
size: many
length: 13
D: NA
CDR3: CASKRASQETQYF
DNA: TGTGCCAGCAAGAGGGCCAGCCAAGAGACCCAGTACTTC

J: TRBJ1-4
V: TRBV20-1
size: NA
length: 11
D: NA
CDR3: CSAGRGEKLFF
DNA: TGCAGCGCTGGGAGAGGGGAAAAACTGTTTTTT

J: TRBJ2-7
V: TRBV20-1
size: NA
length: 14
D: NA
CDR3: CSAGSGASANEQYF
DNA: TGCAGTGCTGGATCAGGAGCTAGCGCCAATGAGCAGTACTTC

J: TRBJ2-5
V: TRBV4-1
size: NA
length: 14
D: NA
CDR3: CASSQVQIPETQYF
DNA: TGCGCCAGCAGCCAAGTCCAGATCCCAGAGACCCAGTACTTC

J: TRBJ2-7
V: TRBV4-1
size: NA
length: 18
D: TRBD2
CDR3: CASSQGMSLGTRIYEQYF
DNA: TGCGCCAGCAGCCAAGGTATGTCCCTCGGGACTAGAATCTACGAGCAGTACTTC

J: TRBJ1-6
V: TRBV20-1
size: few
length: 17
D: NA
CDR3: CSAPGTWGLSYNSPLHF
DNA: TGCAGTGCCCCCGGGACCTGGGGATTGTCCTATAATTCACCCCTCCACTTT

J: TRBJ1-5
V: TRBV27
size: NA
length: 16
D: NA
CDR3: CASSLFGDLGNRPQHF
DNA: TGTGCCAGCAGTTTATTCGGGGACCTGGGCAATCGGCCCCAGCATTTT

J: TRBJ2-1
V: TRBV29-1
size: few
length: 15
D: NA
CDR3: CSVEKWSVSYNEQFF
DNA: TGCAGCGTTGAAAAGTGGTCTGTGTCCTACAATGAGCAGTTCTTC

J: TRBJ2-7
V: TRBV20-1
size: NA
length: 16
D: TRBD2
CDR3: CSAPGQFSGSGYEQYF
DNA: TGCAGTGCTCCCGGACAGTTTAGCGGGAGCGGATACGAGCAGTACTTC

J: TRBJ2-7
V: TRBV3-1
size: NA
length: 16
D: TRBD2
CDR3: CASSQDRGLAGDEQYF
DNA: TGTGCCAGCAGCCAAGATAGGGGACTAGCGGGGGATGAGCAGTACTTC

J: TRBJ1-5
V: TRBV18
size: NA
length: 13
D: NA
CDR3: CASSRETGQPQHF
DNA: TGTGCCAGCTCACGAGAGACAGGTCAGCCCCAGCATTTT

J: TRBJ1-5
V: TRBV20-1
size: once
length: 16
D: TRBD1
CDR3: CSALGGTGLLYQPQHF
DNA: TGCAGTGCCCTAGGCGGGACAGGCCTTCTGTATCAGCCCCAGCATTTT

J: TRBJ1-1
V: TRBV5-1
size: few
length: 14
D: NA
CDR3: CASSADGMGTEAFF
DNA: TGCGCCAGCAGCGCCGACGGGATGGGCACTGAAGCTTTCTTT

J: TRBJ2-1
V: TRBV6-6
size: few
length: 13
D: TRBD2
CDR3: CASSYIREVEQFF
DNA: TGTGCCAGCAGTTACATACGGGAGGTAGAGCAGTTCTTC

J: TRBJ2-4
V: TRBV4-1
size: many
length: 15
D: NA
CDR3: CASSQRPLAKNIQYF
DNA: TGCGCCAGCAGCCAGAGGCCTCTAGCCAAAAACATTCAGTACTTC

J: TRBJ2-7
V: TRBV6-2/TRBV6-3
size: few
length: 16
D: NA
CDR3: CASRPSLAVADNEQYF
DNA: TGTGCCAGCAGACCCTCCCTAGCCGTTGCGGACAATGAGCAGTACTTC

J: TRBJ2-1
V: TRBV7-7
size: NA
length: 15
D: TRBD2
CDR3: CASSLVRGDLGEQFF
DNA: TGTGCTAGCAGCTTAGTTCGGGGGGACCTCGGGGAGCAGTTCTTC

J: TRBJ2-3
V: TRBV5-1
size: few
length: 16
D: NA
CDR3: CASSLELPGGADTQYF
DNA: TGCGCCAGCAGCTTGGAACTCCCCGGCGGTGCAGATACGCAGTATTTT

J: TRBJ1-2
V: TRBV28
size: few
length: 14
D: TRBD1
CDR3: CAGKPGQGNYGYTF
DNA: TGTGCCGGCAAACCGGGACAGGGTAACTATGGCTACACCTTC

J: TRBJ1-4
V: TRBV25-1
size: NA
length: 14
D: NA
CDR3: CASSEWGTNEKLFF
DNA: TGTGCCAGCAGTGAATGGGGTACTAATGAAAAACTGTTTTTT

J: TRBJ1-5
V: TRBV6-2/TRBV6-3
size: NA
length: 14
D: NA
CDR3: CASSYWGPNQPQHF
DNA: TGTGCCAGCAGTTATTGGGGGCCCAATCAGCCCCAGCATTTT

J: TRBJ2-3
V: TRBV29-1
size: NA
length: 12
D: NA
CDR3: CSVEGAGSGQYF
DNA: TGCAGCGTTGAAGGAGCAGGGAGCGGGCAGTATTTT

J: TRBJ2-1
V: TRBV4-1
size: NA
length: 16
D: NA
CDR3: CASSQFSRRSYNEQFF
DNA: TGCGCCAGCAGCCAATTTTCTAGACGCTCCTACAATGAGCAGTTCTTC

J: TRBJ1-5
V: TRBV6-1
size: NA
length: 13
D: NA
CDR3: CASSAGEVQPQHF
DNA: TGTGCCAGCAGTGCCGGGGAGGTGCAGCCCCAGCATTTT

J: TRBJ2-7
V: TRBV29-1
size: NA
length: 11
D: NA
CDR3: CIVASSYEQYF
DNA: TGCATCGTAGCTTCCTCCTACGAGCAGTACTTC

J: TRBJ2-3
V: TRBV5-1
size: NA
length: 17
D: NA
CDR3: CASSLELQGLSTDTQYF
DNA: TGCGCCAGCAGCTTGGAACTCCAGGGTCTCAGCACAGATACGCAGTATTTT

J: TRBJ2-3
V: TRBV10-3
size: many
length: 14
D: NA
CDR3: CAISERGRTDTQYF
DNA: TGTGCCATCAGTGAACGGGGTCGCACAGATACGCAGTATTTT

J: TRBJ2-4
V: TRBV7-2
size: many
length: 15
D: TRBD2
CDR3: CASSFSGPSGNIQYF
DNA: TGTGCCAGCAGCTTTAGCGGGCCTTCTGGAAACATTCAGTACTTC

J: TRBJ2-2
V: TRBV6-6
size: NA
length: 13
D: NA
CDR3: CASTSHLTGELFF
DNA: TGTGCCAGCACGTCCCACCTCACCGGGGAGCTGTTTTTT

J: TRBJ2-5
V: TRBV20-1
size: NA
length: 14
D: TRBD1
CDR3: CSAFRTGGEETQYF
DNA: TGCAGTGCCTTTAGGACAGGGGGCGAAGAGACCCAGTACTTC

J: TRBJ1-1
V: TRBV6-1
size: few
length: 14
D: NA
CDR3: CASSQYRGNTEAFF
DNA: TGTGCCAGCAGTCAATACCGGGGGAACACTGAAGCTTTCTTT

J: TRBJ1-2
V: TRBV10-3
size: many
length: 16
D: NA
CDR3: CAISESSAGSNYGYTF
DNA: TGTGCCATCAGTGAGTCCTCGGCAGGCTCTAACTATGGCTACACCTTC

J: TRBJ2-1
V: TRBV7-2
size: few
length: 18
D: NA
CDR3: CASSLRGAGVFSYNEQFF
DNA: TGTGCCAGCAGCTTAAGGGGGGCGGGAGTTTTCTCCTACAATGAGCAGTTCTTC

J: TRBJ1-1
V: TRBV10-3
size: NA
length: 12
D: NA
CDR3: CAISRRDTEAFF
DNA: TGTGCCATCAGCCGCAGAGACACTGAAGCTTTCTTT

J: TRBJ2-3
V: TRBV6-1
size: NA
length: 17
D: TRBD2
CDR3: CASSEGGRGLGTDTQYF
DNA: TGTGCCAGCAGTGAAGGGGGAAGGGGACTAGGAACAGATACGCAGTATTTT

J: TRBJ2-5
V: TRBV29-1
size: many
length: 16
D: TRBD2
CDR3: CSVEPPWDYSRETQYF
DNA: TGCAGCGTTGAACCACCCTGGGACTACAGTAGGGAGACCCAGTACTTC

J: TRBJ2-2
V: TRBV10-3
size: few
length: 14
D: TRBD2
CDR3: CAISLTTSAGELFF
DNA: TGTGCCATCAGTCTGACGACTAGCGCCGGGGAGCTGTTTTTT

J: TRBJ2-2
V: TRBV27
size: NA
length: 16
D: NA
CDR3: CASSPRQGRGTGELFF
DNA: TGTGCCAGCAGTCCAAGACAGGGGAGGGGAACCGGGGAGCTGTTTTTT

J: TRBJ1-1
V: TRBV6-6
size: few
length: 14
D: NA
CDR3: CASSYSEWNTEAFF
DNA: TGTGCCAGCAGTTACTCGGAGTGGAACACTGAAGCTTTCTTT

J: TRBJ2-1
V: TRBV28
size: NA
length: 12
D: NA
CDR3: CATGEAYNEHFF
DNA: TGTGCTACCGGGGAGGCCTACAATGAGCACTTCTTC

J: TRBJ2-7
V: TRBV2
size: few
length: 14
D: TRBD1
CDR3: CASRKPRDSDEQYF
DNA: TGTGCCAGCAGAAAACCCAGGGACAGCGACGAGCAGTACTTC

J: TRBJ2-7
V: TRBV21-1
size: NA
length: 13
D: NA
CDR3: CASALGLDNEQYF
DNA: TGTGCCAGCGCCCTAGGACTCGACAATGAGCAGTACTTC

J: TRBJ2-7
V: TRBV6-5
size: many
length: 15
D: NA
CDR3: CASRAKPSTFYEQYF
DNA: TGTGCCAGCAGGGCCAAACCGTCTACTTTCTACGAGCAGTACTTC

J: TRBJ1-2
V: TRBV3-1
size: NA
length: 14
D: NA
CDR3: CACSLAGTGYGYTF
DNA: TGTGCCTGCAGCCTCGCGGGTACGGGCTATGGCTACACCTTC

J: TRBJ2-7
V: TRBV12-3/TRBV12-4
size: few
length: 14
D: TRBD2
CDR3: CASSSERGSYEQYF
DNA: TGTGCCAGCAGTTCCGAGCGGGGGAGCTACGAGCAGTACTTC

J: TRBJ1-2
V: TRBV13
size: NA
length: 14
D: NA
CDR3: CASSPRQSGVGYTF
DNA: TGTGCCAGCAGCCCACGACAGTCAGGGGTTGGCTACACCTTC

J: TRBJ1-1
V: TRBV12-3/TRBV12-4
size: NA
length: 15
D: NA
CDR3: CASSLGALTNTGAFF
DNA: TGTGCCAGCAGTTTAGGGGCCCTAACGAACACTGGAGCTTTCTTT

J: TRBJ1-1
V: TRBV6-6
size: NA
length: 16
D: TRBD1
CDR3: CASSYTLTGKNTEAFF
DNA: TGTGCCAGCAGTTACACCCTGACAGGGAAGAACACTGAAGCTTTCTTT

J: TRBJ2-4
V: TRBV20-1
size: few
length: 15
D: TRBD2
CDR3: CSARGVAGGQNIQYF
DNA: TGCAGTGCTAGAGGGGTAGCGGGGGGGCAAAACATTCAGTACTTC

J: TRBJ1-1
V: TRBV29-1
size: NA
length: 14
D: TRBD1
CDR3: CSVPDRGHGTEAFF
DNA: TGCAGCGTTCCTGACAGGGGGCACGGCACTGAAGCTTTCTTT

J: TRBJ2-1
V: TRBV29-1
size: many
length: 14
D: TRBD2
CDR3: CSGSRGTSVNEQFF
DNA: TGCAGCGGTTCAAGGGGGACTAGCGTCAATGAGCAGTTCTTC

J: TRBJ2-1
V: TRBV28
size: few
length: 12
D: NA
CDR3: CASSPRQRKQFF
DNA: TGTGCCAGCAGTCCGCGACAGAGGAAGCAGTTCTTC

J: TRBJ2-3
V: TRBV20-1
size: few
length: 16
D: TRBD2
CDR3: CSARGLAGESTDTQYF
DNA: TGCAGTGCTAGGGGACTAGCGGGAGAGAGTACAGATACGCAGTATTTT

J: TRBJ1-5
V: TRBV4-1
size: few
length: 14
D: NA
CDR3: CASSQATANQPQHF
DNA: TGCGCCAGCAGCCAAGCTACAGCCAATCAGCCCCAGCATTTT